This T cell receptor (beta chain) was profiled in a study of cytomegalovirus exposure and HLA in healthy donors. Points from the study as a whole: Equally common other TCR beta chains were less clonally expanded than HLA-associated ones, a later analysis found. A few chains tied to CMV proved CMV antigen-specific in vitro. The study flagged some 170 TCR beta chains as cytomegalovirus-associated.

The PCR ran on 60 Vbeta and 13 Jbeta primers. Assay: immunoSEQ multiplex PCR; the TCRdb copy retains only in-frame clones and omits some. The sample shows roughly 160,000 clones, 87% of them seen only once. This CDR3 comprises 14 residues. Germline CDR1 reads SGHRS; CDR2 reads YFSETQ. V lost 4 bases and J 1 base, leaving 10 bases between the germline ends. On this clone: Its antigen is as yet unknown.

The material sequenced was PBMCs. The V call is TRBV5-1, the J call TRBJ2-3; D not resolved. The TCR sequence derives from a woman under 40 in good health and CMV-seronegative. The CDR3 bases are TGCGCCAGCAGCCCCCTCCGGGGCACAGATACGCAGTATTTT. Its protein is CASSPLRGTDTQYF.